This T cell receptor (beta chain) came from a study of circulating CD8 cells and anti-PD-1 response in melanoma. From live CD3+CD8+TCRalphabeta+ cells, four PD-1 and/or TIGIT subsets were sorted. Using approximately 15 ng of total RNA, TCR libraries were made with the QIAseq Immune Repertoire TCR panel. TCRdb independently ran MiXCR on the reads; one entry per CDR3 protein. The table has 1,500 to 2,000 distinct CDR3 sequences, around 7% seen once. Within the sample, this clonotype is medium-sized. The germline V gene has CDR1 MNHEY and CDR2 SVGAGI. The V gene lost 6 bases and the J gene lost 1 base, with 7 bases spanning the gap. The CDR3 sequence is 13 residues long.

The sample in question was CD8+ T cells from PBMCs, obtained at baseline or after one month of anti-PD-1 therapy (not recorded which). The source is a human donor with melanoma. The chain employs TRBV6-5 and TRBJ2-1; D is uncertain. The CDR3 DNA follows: TGTGCCAGCAGCACCCGATCCTACAATGAGCAGTTCTTC. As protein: CASSTRSYNEQFF.